There are a few counts of the clone carrying this T cell receptor beta chain. Its antigen remains unidentified. The data were obtained in a study of T-cell reconstitution after alpha-beta-depleted transplantation in children. The study, taken as a whole, reports: In some patients, recipient T cells and intrathymic progenitors surviving conditioning explained high day-60 diversity. Several hundred expanded graft clones reportedly were the source of alpha-beta T cells about two months after transplant.

During its preparation, the TCRbeta library received unique molecular identifiers. TCRdb redid the calling of the PCR reads with MiXCR, one entry per CDR3 protein. The table has around 800,000 distinct CDR3 sequences, under 20% seen once; the top ten hold around 5%. This CDR3 comprises 17 residues. Sample: PBMCs, mostly from graft donor cells, taken 360 days after TCRalphabeta/CD19-depleted stem cell transplant. This sequence joins TRBV21-1 and TRBJ2-3; the DNA was not used to check the table's D call, TRBD1. TRBV21-1 is designated a pseudogene. The TCR originated in a male patient under 18 who had a stem cell transplant for acute lymphoblastic leukemia, so the T cells may come from the graft donor. The CDR3 DNA sequence: TGTGCCGTATTTAACCCGGGACACCGTCTTTTCAACGGTACGCAGTATTTT. This codes for CAVFNPGHRLFNGTQYF.